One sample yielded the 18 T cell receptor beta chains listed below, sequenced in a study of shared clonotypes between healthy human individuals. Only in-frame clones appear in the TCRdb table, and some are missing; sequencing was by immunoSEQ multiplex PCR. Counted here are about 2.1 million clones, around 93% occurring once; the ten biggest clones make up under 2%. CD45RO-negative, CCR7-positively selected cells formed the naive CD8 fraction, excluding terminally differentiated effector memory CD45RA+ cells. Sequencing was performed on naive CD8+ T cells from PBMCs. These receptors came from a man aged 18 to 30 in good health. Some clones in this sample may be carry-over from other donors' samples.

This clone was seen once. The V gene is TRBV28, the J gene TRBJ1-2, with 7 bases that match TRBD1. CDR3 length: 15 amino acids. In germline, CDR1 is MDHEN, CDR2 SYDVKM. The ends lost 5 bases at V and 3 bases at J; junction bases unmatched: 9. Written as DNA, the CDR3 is TGTGCCAGCAGTCTCACCGGGACAGAGCACTATGGCTACACCTTC. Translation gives CASSLTGTEHYGYTF.

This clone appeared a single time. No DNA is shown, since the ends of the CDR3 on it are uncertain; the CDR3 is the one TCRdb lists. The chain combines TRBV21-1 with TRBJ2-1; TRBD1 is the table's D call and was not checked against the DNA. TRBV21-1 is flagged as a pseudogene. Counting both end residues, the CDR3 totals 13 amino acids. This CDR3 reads CARGVGTGNEQFF.

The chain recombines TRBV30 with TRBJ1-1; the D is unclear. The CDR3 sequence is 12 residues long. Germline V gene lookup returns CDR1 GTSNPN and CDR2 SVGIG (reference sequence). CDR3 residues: CGWVGGNTEAFF. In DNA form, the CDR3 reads TGTGGGTGGGTCGGAGGGAACACTGAAGCTTTCTTT. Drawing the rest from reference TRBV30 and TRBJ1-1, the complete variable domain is SQTIHQWPATLVQPVGSPLSLECTVEGTSNPNLYWYRQAAGRGLQLLFYSVGIGQISSEVPQNLSASRPQDRQFILSSKKLLLSDSGFYLCGWVGGNTEAFFGQGTRLTVV.

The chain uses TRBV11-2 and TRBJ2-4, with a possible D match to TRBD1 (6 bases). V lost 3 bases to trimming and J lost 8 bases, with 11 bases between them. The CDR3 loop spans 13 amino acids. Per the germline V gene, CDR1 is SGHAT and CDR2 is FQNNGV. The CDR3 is CASSLRQADIQYF. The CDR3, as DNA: TGTGCCAGCAGCTTGCGACAGGCCGACATTCAGTACTTC.

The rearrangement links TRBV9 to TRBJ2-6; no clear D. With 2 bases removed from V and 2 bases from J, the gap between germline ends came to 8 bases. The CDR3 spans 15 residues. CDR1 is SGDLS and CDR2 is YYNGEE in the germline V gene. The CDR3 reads CASSVTTAGANVLTF. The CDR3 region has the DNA TGTGCCAGCAGCGTTACGACGGCTGGGGCCAACGTCCTGACTTTC. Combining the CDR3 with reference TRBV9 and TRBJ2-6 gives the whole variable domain DSGVTQTPKHLITATGQRVTLRCSPRSGDLSVYWYQQSLDQGLQFLIQYYNGEERAKGNILERFSAQQFPDLHSELNLSSLELGDSALYFCASSVTTAGANVLTFGAGSRLTVL.

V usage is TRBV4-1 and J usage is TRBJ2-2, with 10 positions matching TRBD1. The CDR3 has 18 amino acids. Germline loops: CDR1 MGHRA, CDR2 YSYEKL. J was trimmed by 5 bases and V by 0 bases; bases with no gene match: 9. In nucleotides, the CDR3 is TGCGCCAGCAGCCAAGATCGGTCCGGGACAGGGGCGACCGGGGAGCTGTTTTTT. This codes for CASSQDRSGTGATGELFF.

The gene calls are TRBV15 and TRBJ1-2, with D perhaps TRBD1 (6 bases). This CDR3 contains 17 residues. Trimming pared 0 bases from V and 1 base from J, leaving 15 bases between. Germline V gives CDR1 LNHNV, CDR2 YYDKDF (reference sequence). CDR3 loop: CATSRDWGGAFNYGYTF. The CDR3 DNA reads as TGTGCCACCAGCAGAGACTGGGGGGGGGCTTTTAACTATGGCTACACCTTC.

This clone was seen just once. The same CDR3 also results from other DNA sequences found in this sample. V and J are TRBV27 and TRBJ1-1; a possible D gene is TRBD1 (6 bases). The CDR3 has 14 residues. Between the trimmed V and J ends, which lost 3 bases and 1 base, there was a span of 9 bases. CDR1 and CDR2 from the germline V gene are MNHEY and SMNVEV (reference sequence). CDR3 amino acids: CASSLGGPNTEAFF. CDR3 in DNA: TGTGCCAGCAGTTTGGGGGGCCCGAACACTGAAGCTTTCTTT.

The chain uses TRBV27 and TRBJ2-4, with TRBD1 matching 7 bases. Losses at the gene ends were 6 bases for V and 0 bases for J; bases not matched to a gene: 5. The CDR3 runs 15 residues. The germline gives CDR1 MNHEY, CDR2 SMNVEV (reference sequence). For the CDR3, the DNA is TGTGCCAGCAGCCACAGGGGATTAGCCAAAAACATTCAGTACTTC. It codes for CASSHRGLAKNIQYF.

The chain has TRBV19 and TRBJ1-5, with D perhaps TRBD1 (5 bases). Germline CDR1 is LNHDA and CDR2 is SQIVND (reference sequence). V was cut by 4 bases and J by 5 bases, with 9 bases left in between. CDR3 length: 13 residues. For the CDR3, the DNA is TGTGCCAGTAGTACCAGGGAGTATCAGCCCCAGCATTTT. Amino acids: CASSTREYQPQHF.

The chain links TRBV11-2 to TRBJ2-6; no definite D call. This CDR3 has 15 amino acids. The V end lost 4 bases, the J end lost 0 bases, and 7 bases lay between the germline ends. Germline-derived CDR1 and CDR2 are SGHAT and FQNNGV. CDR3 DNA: TGTGCCAGCAGCTCCCCCCACTCTGGGGCCAACGTCCTGACTTTC. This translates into CASSSPHSGANVLTF.

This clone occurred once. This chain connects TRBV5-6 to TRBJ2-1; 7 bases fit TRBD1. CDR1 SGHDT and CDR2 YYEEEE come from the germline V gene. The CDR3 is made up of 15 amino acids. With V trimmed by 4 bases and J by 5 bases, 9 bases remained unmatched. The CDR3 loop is CASSPPDRLHNEQFF. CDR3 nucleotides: TGTGCCAGCAGCCCCCCGGACAGGTTACACAATGAGCAGTTCTTC.

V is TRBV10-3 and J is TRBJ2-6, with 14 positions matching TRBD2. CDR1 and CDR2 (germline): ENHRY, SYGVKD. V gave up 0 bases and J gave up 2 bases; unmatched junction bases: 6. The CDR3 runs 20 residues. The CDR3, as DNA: TGTGCCATCAGTGAGTCAAGACTAGCGGGAGGGATAGCTGGGGCCAACGTCCTGACTTTC. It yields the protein CAISESRLAGGIAGANVLTF.

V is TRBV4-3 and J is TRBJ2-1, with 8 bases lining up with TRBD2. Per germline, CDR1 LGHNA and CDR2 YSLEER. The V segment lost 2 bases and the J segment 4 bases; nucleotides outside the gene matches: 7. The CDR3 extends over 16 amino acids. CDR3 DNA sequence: TGCGCCAGCAGCCAACAAGGACTAGCCGATTACAATGAGCAGTTCTTC. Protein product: CASSQQGLADYNEQFF.

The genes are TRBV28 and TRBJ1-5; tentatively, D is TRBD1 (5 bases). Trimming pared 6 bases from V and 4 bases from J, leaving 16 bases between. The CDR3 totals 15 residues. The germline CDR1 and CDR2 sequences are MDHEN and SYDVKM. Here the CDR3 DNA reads TGTGCCAGCAGCCCCCCCGGGGCAATAAATCAGCCCCAGCATTTT. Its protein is CASSPPGAINQPQHF.

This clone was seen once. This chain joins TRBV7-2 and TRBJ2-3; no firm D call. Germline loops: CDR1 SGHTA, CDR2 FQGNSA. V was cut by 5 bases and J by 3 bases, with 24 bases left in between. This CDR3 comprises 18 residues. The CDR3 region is CASSPGFVIFAETDTQYF. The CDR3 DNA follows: TGTGCCAGCAGCCCTGGCTTTGTAATATTCGCCGAGACAGATACGCAGTATTTT.

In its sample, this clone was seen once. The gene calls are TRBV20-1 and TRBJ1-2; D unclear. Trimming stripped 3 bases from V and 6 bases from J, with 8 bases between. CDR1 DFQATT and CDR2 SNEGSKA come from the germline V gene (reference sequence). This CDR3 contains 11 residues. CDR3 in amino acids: CSARARDGYTF. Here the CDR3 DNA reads TGCAGTGCTAGGGCAAGAGATGGCTACACCTTC.

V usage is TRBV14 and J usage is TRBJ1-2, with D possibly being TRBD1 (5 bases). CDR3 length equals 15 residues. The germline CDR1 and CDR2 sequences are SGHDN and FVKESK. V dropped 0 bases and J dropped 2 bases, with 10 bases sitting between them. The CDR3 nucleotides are TGTGCCAGCAGCCAAGAAACAGGATGGAACTATGGCTACACCTTC. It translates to CASSQETGWNYGYTF.